This T cell receptor (beta chain) was obtained from a study of blood T cell repertoires in COVID-19. Study information: COVID-19 samples from acute and convalescent phases originated in the United States, Italy and Spain.

Per the original data handling: Cell counts per sample came from amplifying reference gene primers. Assay used: immunoSEQ multiplex PCR; TCRdb lists only in-frame clones, some missing. V and J calls and clone size are as listed in that table; D and trimming were resolved from the DNA. The table lists approximately 220,000 clones, over 80% of them singletons. Clinical histories supplied by participants themselves formed the basis of cohort assignment. V lost 2 bases, J lost 0 bases, and 11 bases lay in between. This CDR3 contains 15 residues. Germline CDR1 is GTSNPN and CDR2 is SVGIG (reference sequence).

The chain links TRBV30 to TRBJ1-5, with a possible D match to TRBD1 (5 bases). This TCR was sampled from a man aged 25-45 years who had recovered from COVID-19. Sequenced material: PBMCs or T cells enriched from blood (not recorded which). CDR3 in amino acids: CAWSYTGYSNQPQHF. CDR3 bases: TGTGCCTGGAGTTATACAGGCTATAGCAATCAGCCCCAGCATTTT.